These 5 T cell receptor beta chains came from one sample sequenced in a study of T cells after yellow fever vaccination. TCRdb redid the calling of the 5' RACE reads with MiXCR, one entry per CDR3 protein. Of under 150,000 distinct CDR3 sequences in the sample, around 7.7% were seen once. Sequenced material: CD4+ T cells sorted from PBMCs, taken 5 days after the yellow fever booster vaccination. These receptors were collected from a man aged 30-40 years who received the YFV17D yellow fever vaccine.

This clonotype was counted at least ten times. The gene calls are TRBV15 and TRBJ2-1, with D perhaps being TRBD1 or TRBD2 (7 bases each). The V gene lost 5 bases and the J gene lost 6 bases, with 14 bases spanning the gap. This CDR3 spans 14 amino acids. Germline loops: CDR1 LNHNV, CDR2 YYDKDF (reference sequence). The DNA of the CDR3 is TGTGCCACCAGCCACAGGGGCGGGGGCAATGAGCAGTTCTTC. Protein sequence: CATSHRGGGNEQFF.

Notes on this clonotype: This may be a read error, as it is one base from a much larger clone. The CDR3 does not end in the conserved phenylalanine or tryptophan, so this is likely a read error. The gene calls are TRBV29-1 and TRBJ2-5, with D perhaps TRBD2 (5 bases). Trimming took off 7 bases at V and 3 bases at J, with 12 bases between the two ends. The CDR3 covers 12 residues. The germline V gene encodes CDR1 SQVTM and CDR2 ANQGSEA. CDR3 protein: CSGSPGKETQYS. CDR3 DNA: TGCAGCGGGTCCCCGGGGAAAGAGACCCAGTACTCC.

The table lists this clonotype with many counts. The chain links TRBV7-2 to TRBJ2-3, with TRBD2 as a possible D gene (6 bases). Germline CDR1 SGHTA, CDR2 FQGNSA. The CDR3 spans 15 residues. V lost 8 bases to trimming and J lost 4 bases, with 19 bases between them. CDR3 sequence: CASGKAGPPSDTQYF. CDR3 sequence (DNA): TGTGCCAGCGGGAAAGCGGGCCCCCCTTCAGATACGCAGTATTTT.

This clonotype came up many times. This chain joins TRBV6-1 and TRBJ2-1; 14 nucleotides match TRBD2. Germline V gene sequence: CDR1 MNHNS, CDR2 SASEGT. V was pared by 6 bases and J by 5 bases, with 12 bases of the junction left unmatched. The CDR3 is 18 residues long. The CDR3 is CASRNRAGLAGANNEQFF. The DNA for the CDR3 is TGTGCCAGCAGAAACCGCGCGGGACTAGCGGGAGCCAACAATGAGCAGTTCTTC.

The table lists this clonotype with many counts. The chain joins TRBV20-1 to TRBJ1-1; 9 nucleotides line up with TRBD1. After removal of 5 bases from V and 1 base from J, the junction contained 5 bases not matched to a gene. The CDR3 loop spans 14 amino acids. CDR1 DFQATT and CDR2 SNEGSKA come from the germline V gene (reference sequence). Here the CDR3 reads CSARTGVGNTEAFF. In DNA, the CDR3 is TGCAGTGCTCGGACAGGGGTCGGGAACACTGAAGCTTTCTTT.